Listed here are 6 T cell receptor beta chains from one sample, sequenced in a study of PD-L1 blockade in urothelial cancer. Time point denoted: peripheral blood 6 weeks after treatment start. TCRdb's copy holds only in-frame clones and misses some; the assay was immunoSEQ multiplex PCR. Altogether 100,000 to 150,000 clones are present, about 82% being singletons, with the ten largest covering roughly 2.6%. Material: PBMCs, obtained around atezolizumab (anti-PD-L1) treatment. Receptor source: a man aged 45-65 years with urothelial cancer.

This chain uses TRBV6-5 with TRBJ2-7; 8 nucleotides match TRBD1. Trimming removed 10 bases from V and 6 bases from J; junction bases left unmatched: 8. Germline V lookup: CDR1 MNHEY, CDR2 SVGAGI. This CDR3 has 12 amino acids. Here the CDR3 DNA reads TGTGCCACCAGGGGGCCTATGGGCGAGCAGTACTTC. Translated: CATRGPMGEQYF.

V gene TRBV11-2 combines with J gene TRBJ2-1; D is undetermined. Between the trimmed V and J ends, which lost 0 bases and 6 bases, there was a span of 9 bases. The CDR3 length is 14 residues. Germline V gives CDR1 SGHAT, CDR2 FQNNGV. The CDR3 spells CASSLERVGNEQFF. Written as DNA, the CDR3 is TGTGCCAGCAGCTTAGAACGGGTTGGCAATGAGCAGTTCTTC.

The chain employs TRBV27 and TRBJ2-5, with TRBD2 as a possible D gene (5 bases). The V gene lost 2 bases and the J gene lost 5 bases, with 12 bases spanning the gap. Germline V gene sequence: CDR1 MNHEY, CDR2 SMNVEV (reference sequence). The CDR3 is 14 amino acids. The DNA of the CDR3 is TGTGCCAGCAGTTTAACCAAGTCGGGGGAGACCCAGTACTTC. Its translation is CASSLTKSGETQYF.

CDR3 loop: CASSPEAGGTYEQYF. In nucleotides, the CDR3 is TGTGCCAGCTCACCAGAAGCGGGAGGTACCTACGAGCAGTACTTC. J is TRBJ2-7 and V is TRBV18; 9 positions match TRBD2. Losses at the gene ends were 2 bases for V and 2 bases for J; bases not matched to a gene: 4. The germline V gene encodes CDR1 KGHSH and CDR2 LQKENI. CDR3 length equals 15 residues.

The V and J genes are TRBV7-2 and TRBJ2-1; a weak D match, TRBD2 (6 bases). With 4 bases removed from V and 3 bases from J, the gap between germline ends came to 7 bases. The CDR3 is made up of 13 amino acids. Germline CDR1 reads SGHTA; CDR2 reads FQGNSA. The CDR3 here is CASSWTNYNEQFF. The CDR3 DNA is TGTGCCAGCAGCTGGACTAACTACAATGAGCAGTTCTTC.

The DNA for the CDR3 is TGTGCCTGGACGGTAGGGGTGAACACCGGGGAGCTGTTTTTT. Amino acids: CAWTVGVNTGELFF. This chain joins TRBV30 and TRBJ2-2; D might be TRBD1 (5 bases). The CDR3 extends over 14 amino acids. Germline V gene lookup returns CDR1 GTSNPN and CDR2 SVGIG (reference sequence). With 4 bases removed from V and 1 base from J, the gap between germline ends came to 10 bases. The whole variable domain, filled in from reference TRBV30 and TRBJ2-2, reads SQTIHQWPATLVQPVGSPLSLECTVEGTSNPNLYWYRQAAGRGLQLLFYSVGIGQISSEVPQNLSASRPQDRQFILSSKKLLLSDSGFYLCAWTVGVNTGELFFGEGSRLTVL.